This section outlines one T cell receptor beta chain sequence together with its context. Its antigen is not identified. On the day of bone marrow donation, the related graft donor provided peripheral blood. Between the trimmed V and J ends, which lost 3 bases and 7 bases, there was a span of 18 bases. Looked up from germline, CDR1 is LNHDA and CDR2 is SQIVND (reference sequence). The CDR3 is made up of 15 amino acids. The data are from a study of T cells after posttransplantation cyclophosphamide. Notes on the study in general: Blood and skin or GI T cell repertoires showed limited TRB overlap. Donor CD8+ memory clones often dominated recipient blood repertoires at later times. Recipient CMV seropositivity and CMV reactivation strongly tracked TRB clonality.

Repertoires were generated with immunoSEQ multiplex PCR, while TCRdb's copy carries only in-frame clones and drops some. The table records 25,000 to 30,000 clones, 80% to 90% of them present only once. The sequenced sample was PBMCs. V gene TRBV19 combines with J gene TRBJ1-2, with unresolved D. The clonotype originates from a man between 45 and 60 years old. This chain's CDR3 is CASSITQARSGGYTF. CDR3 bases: TGTGCCAGTAGTATCACCCAGGCGAGAAGCGGTGGCTACACCTTC.